This record concerns one T cell receptor beta chain sequence. TCR beta VDJ and CDR3 profiling used genomic DNA as template. TCRdb ran MiXCR on the reads and lists one entry per CDR3 protein. The sample includes around 170,000 distinct CDR3 sequences, just under 50% of them seen just once. The data were taken from a study of CD8+CD57+ T cells in acquired aplastic anemia. In patients chosen for sequencing, flow cytometry had shown CD8+CD57+ cell expansion. The CDR3 contains 15 residues. Trimming took off 2 bases at V and 1 base at J, with 11 bases between the two ends. Looked up from germline, CDR1 is SGHVS and CDR2 is FQNEAQ.

The genes are TRBV7-8 and TRBJ1-1; the D is unclear. This TCR derives from a human donor with aplastic anemia. The sequenced material came from sorted CD4+, CD8+, or CD8+CD57+ T cells (not recorded which) from PBMCs. As DNA, the CDR3 is TGTGCCAGCAGCTTATCCCGGGATCCGAACACTGAAGCTTTCTTT. It is translated as CASSLSRDPNTEAFF.